These 17 T cell receptor beta chains were sequenced from one sample in a study of T cells in Graves' hyperthyroidism and ophthalmopathy. TCR beta CDR3 regions were amplified from RNA. The HTBI primer set served for first-round RT-PCR of the TCR CDR3. TCRdb redid the calling of the multiplex PCR reads with MiXCR, one entry per CDR3 protein. The table has 500,000 to 550,000 distinct CDR3 sequences, around 20% seen once. Sequences were obtained from blood. The receptors originated from a man aged 18 to 29 with Graves' hyperthyroidism.

This clonotype was seen many times. The chain combines TRBV7-8 with TRBJ2-7; possibly TRBD2 for D (6 bases). The CDR3 length is 15 residues. V was clipped by 1 base and J by 1 base, with 11 bases between them. In germline, CDR1 is SGHVS, CDR2 FQNEAQ. CDR3 protein: CASSLGGAESYEQYF. The CDR3, as DNA: TGTGCCAGCAGCTTAGGCGGGGCCGAATCCTACGAGCAGTACTTC.

In its sample, this clonotype was seen many times. The chain has TRBV20-1 and TRBJ2-7; D tentatively reads TRBD1 or TRBD2 (5 bases each). Per the germline V gene, CDR1 is DFQATT and CDR2 is SNEGSKA (reference sequence). The V end was cut by 4 bases, the J end by 0 bases, with 10 bases between. CDR3 length equals 13 residues. In DNA, the CDR3 is TGCAGTGCTACCCCGGGGACCTCCTACGAGCAGTACTTC. Translating gives CSATPGTSYEQYF.

The genes are TRBV28 and TRBJ2-7; D gene ambiguous. In germline, CDR1 is MDHEN, CDR2 SYDVKM. The CDR3 consists of 16 residues. V was clipped by 6 bases and J by 0 bases, with 18 bases between them. CDR3 coding DNA: TGTGCCAGCAGCCGATTTCGCGGACCTCTCTCCTACGAGCAGTACTTC. It translates to CASSRFRGPLSYEQYF.

This clonotype was picked up many times. The chain recombines TRBV12-3 or TRBV12-4 with TRBJ1-1; D not resolved. The CDR3 consists of 15 residues. The V and J ends lost 3 bases and 1 base respectively, with 12 bases between them. CDR3 in amino acids: CASSFSIGQNTEAFF. In DNA, the CDR3 is TGTGCCAGCAGTTTTAGTATAGGGCAGAACACTGAAGCTTTCTTT.

The chain couples TRBV4-1 to TRBJ2-2; 9 nucleotides align to TRBD2. The J segment lost 6 bases and the V segment lost 3 bases, leaving 8 bases of the junction unmatched. Germline CDR1 MGHRA, CDR2 YSYEKL. The CDR3 totals 16 residues. Written as DNA, the CDR3 is TGCGCCAGCAGCCACCCTCGGGCGGGGGGGCCCGGGGAGCTGTTTTTT. Translation gives CASSHPRAGGPGELFF.

This clonotype was recorded at least ten times. The chain couples TRBV6-5 to TRBJ2-5; D may correspond to TRBD1 or TRBD2 (7 bases each). The CDR3 consists of 14 residues. Germline V gives CDR1 MNHEY, CDR2 SVGAGI. V shed 7 bases and J shed 5 bases, with 17 bases lying between them. The CDR3 loop reads CASTQGGLGETQYF. The CDR3 DNA reads TGTGCCAGCACCCAGGGGGGGCTTGGGGAGACCCAGTACTTC.

In this sample, this clonotype turned up many times. The chain couples TRBV28 to TRBJ2-2, with TRBD1 as a possible D gene (7 bases). V was trimmed by 10 bases and J by 5 bases, leaving 17 bases between them. The germline V gene encodes CDR1 MDHEN and CDR2 SYDVKM. The CDR3 contains 14 residues. The CDR3 sequence: CATPGPGGTGELFF. The CDR3, as DNA: TGTGCCACCCCCGGGCCAGGGGGGACCGGGGAGCTGTTTTTT.

This clonotype was counted many times. V gene TRBV19 combines with J gene TRBJ1-5; D remains ambiguous. Germline V gene lookup returns CDR1 LNHDA and CDR2 SQIVND (reference sequence). CDR3 length: 16 residues. Trimming took off 3 bases at V and 2 bases at J, with 14 bases between the two ends. The CDR3 region has the DNA TGTGCCAGTAGTATTTTGGCGAATGTGGGCAATCAGCCCCAGCATTTT. It is translated as CASSILANVGNQPQHF.

This clonotype was counted a few times. The chain uses TRBV7-2 and TRBJ1-5; no definite D call. This CDR3 has 13 residues. Trimming removed 1 base at V and 5 bases at J, with 6 bases between. Germline loops: CDR1 SGHTA, CDR2 FQGNSA. CDR3 in amino acids: CASSLEGHQPQHF. For the CDR3, the DNA is TGTGCCAGCAGCTTAGAAGGGCATCAGCCCCAGCATTTT.

This clonotype was observed many times. The chain combines TRBV2 with TRBJ2-7; D is perhaps TRBD1 (6 bases). Deletions cut 7 bases from V and 1 base from J, with 11 bases between. Germline V gene sequence: CDR1 SNHLY, CDR2 FYNNEI. The CDR3 is made up of 13 amino acids. The CDR3 protein is CASTAGESYEQYF. Here the CDR3 DNA reads TGTGCCAGCACGGCAGGGGAGTCCTACGAGCAGTACTTC.

In this sample, this clonotype turned up a few times. J is TRBJ2-3 and V is TRBV7-9; no clear D gene. CDR1 and CDR2 (germline): SEHNR, FQNEAQ (reference sequence). Trimming took off 2 bases at V and 0 bases at J, with 15 bases between the two ends. The CDR3 has 17 residues. The DNA for the CDR3 is TGTGCCAGCAGCTTACCCCCCGACTTAAGCAGCACAGATACGCAGTATTTT. Translating it yields CASSLPPDLSSTDTQYF.

This chain uses TRBV30 with TRBJ2-2; 8 nucleotides line up with TRBD1. Trimming removed 3 bases from V and 4 bases from J; junction bases left unmatched: 4. The CDR3 is 14 residues long. Germline-derived CDR1 and CDR2 are GTSNPN and SVGIG (reference sequence). The CDR3 protein is CAWRRTGSTGELFF. The CDR3 DNA reads as TGTGCCTGGAGAAGGACAGGGTCCACCGGGGAGCTGTTTTTT.

The rearrangement uses TRBV20-1 and TRBJ1-1; TRBD1 matches at 9 bases. The CDR3 extends over 20 amino acids. Germline CDR1 and CDR2: DFQATT and SNEGSKA (reference sequence). After removal of 3 bases from V and 0 bases from J, the junction contained 20 bases not matched to a gene. In DNA, the CDR3 is TGCAGTGCTAGCTTCCTGGGACAGGGATCCTTTGTGCTCATGAACACTGAAGCTTTCTTT. Translated, it gives CSASFLGQGSFVLMNTEAFF.

This clonotype was counted only a few times. V is TRBV5-1 and J is TRBJ2-5; no clear D. The CDR3 runs to 13 residues. In germline, CDR1 is SGHRS, CDR2 YFSETQ. The V and J ends lost 0 bases and 6 bases respectively, with 9 bases between them. This CDR3 reads CASSLEGQKTQYF. For the CDR3, the DNA is TGCGCCAGCAGCTTGGAGGGTCAAAAGACCCAGTACTTC. The full variable domain, its missing parts supplied by reference TRBV5-1 and TRBJ2-5, is KAGVTQTPRYLIKTRGQQVTLSCSPISGHRSVSWYQQTPGQGLQFLFEYFSETQRNKGNFPGRFSGRQFSNSRSEMNVSTLELGDSALYLCASSLEGQKTQYFGPGTRLLVL.

This clonotype has at least ten counts. Since no conserved phenylalanine or tryptophan closes the CDR3, a read error is the likely cause. DNA of the CDR3: TGTGCTAGTGGTTTGAACAGGTGGGTGGTCGGCAATCAGCCCCAGCATCTT. Translated: CASGLNRWVVGNQPQHL. The chain couples TRBV12-5 to TRBJ1-5; maybe TRBD1 (5 bases). The germline V gene encodes CDR1 LGHNT and CDR2 FRNRAP. This CDR3 is built from 17 residues. V shed 2 bases and J shed 2 bases, with 16 bases lying between them.

The CDR3, as DNA: TGTGCCAGCAGCCAAGATCTGCAGGTCACTGAAGCTTTCTTT. Its protein product is CASSQDLQVTEAFF. The chain has TRBV3-1 and TRBJ1-1, with D uncertain. V lost 0 bases and J 4 bases, leaving 9 bases between the germline ends. This CDR3 comprises 14 residues. Germline V gives CDR1 LGHDT, CDR2 YNNKEL (reference sequence).

This clonotype was detected ten times or more. This rearrangement joins TRBV13 to TRBJ2-4, with D tentatively TRBD1 (6 bases). V lost 0 bases, J lost 2 bases, and 17 bases lay in between. There are 18 residues in the CDR3. Germline V CDR1 and CDR2: PRHDT, FYEKMQ (reference sequence). This CDR3 reads CASSLGLEAGVSKNIQYF. CDR3 sequence (DNA): TGTGCCAGCAGCTTAGGCCTTGAGGCAGGGGTGTCCAAAAACATTCAGTACTTC. The entire variable domain, with the rest obtained from reference TRBV13 and TRBJ2-4, is as follows: AAGVIQSPRHLIKEKRETATLKCYPIPRHDTVYWYQQGPGQDPQFLISFYEKMQSDKGSIPDRFSAQQFSDYHSELNMSSLELGDSALYFCASSLGLEAGVSKNIQYFGAGTRLSVL.